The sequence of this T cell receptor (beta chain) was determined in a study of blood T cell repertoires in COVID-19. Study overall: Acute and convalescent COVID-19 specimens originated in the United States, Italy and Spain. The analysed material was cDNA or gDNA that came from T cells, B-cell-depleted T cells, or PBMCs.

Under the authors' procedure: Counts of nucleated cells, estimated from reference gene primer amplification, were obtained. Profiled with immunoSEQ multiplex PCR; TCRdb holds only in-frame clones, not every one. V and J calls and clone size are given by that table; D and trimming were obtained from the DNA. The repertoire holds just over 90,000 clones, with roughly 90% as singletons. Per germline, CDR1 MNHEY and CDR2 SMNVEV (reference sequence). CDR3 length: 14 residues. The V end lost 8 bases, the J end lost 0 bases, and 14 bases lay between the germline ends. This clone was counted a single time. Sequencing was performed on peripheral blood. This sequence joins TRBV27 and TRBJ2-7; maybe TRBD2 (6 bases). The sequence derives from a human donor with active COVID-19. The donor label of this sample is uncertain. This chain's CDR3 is CASRRLTSSYEQYF. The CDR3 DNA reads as TGTGCCAGCCGCCGACTGACTAGCTCCTACGAGCAGTACTTC.